This T cell receptor beta chain was identified in a study of beta chain features in type 1 diabetes (dated by TCRdb to 2017 to 2018). Notes on the research overall: Patients and healthy donors did not differ in mean age, gender distribution, total cell number or subset yield. A total of roughly 100 million sorted cells were examined across all samples, and the number of cells per subset was strongly correlated with RNA yield. The study compared TCRB repertoires of sorted circulating CD4+ T cell subsets between recently diagnosed type 1 diabetes patients and matched healthy donors. Regulatory and stem cell-like memory subsets were isolated from only 8 patients and roughly eight healthy donors, whereas naive and central memory subsets came from all 30 or so donors. The investigation overall reported the following: Type 1 diabetes patients showed a moderate but significant shortening of TCRB CDR3 length in all four CD4+ subsets. Fewer insertions and more nucleotide deletions at VDJ recombination sites were observed in patients with type 1 diabetes, implying thymic rearrangement abnormalities. Because small numbers of individuals were included in the HLA sub-analyses, any influence of HLA type on TCRB rearrangement was left unresolved. The naive, central memory and regulatory TCRB repertoires appeared to resemble one another more closely among patients than among healthy donors. PCR may preferentially amplify shorter templates, but because patient and control samples were amplified and corrected together, any resulting skew would affect both groups equally. Because cDNA was sequenced instead of genomic DNA, activated cells with high expression could be over-represented, although the groups did not differ in activation or CD3 levels.

This clone was counted between two and nine times. The antigen this receptor binds is unknown. Per-base quality was not reported, and no clone a single base away is much larger than it. All of the isolated RNA was reverse transcribed with the High Capacity cDNA Reverse Transcription Kit, so expressed TCRB transcripts were sequenced. Naive, central memory and regulatory T cell samples underwent deep immunoSEQ sequencing, averaging approximately 3.3 million total reads per sample. Sorted cells were lysed in RLT buffer, and RNA was extracted using DNase-treated RNeasy Micro or Mini kits according to cell number. Each cell subset was processed on its own to prevent cross-contamination, while patient and healthy donor samples were processed together. Using the immunoSEQ multiplex PCR, TCRB sequences were amplified from cDNA into 87-bp fragments spanning the CDR3 region. The amplicons were sequenced using the Illumina HiSeq platform. As for how the authors treated the data: Synthetic template baselines were used to correct PCR bias computationally, reads within Hamming distance 2 were collapsed, and singletons that could not be merged were discarded. Reads were aligned to IMGT to assign V, D and J genes, CDR3 length, and insertions or deletions at six rearrangement sites. Clonotype counts were normalized to sorted cell number within each subset before computing true diversity and Gini coefficients with the tcR R package. The overlap coefficient, calculated on TCRB nucleotide sequences, was used to measure repertoire sharing. Out-of-frame TCRB sequences from naive cells were analyzed as a proxy for the pre-selection repertoire. The table was pulled from immuneACCESS by TCRdb, which kept in-frame rearrangements only. Such tables lose some clones; where checked, under half of the loss comes from unresolved V genes, and the rest has no known cause. The V and J calls and the clone size are those of that table, but D and trimming were determined from the DNA. Across this sample there are roughly 240,000 clones, with about 24% seen only once. More than 0.009% of the sample rests with the top ten.

CDR1 and CDR2 are read off the germline V gene as SGHTA and FQGTGA. V is reduced by 4 bases and J by 1 base, leaving a spacing of 8 bases between them. Including the terminal cysteine and phenylalanine, the CDR3 comprises 14 residues. Here the CDR3 DNA is all that survives: 42 bases in frame from base 1. Each donor gave one peripheral blood draw, averaging around 0.11 L, which was collected into heparinised tubes. Naive, central memory, regulatory and stem cell-like memory CD4+ T cells were sorted on a BD FACSAria II using a panel including CD45RO, CCR7, CD25, CD127, CD95 and CD27. Every sorted population had a purity above 98%. PBMCs were isolated immediately by Lymphoprep density gradient centrifugation and stained directly without culture. So that batch effects would be minimized, each experiment stained and sorted samples in pairs, pairing one healthy donor with one patient.

The source of this sequence is a woman aged 25 to 45 with type 1 diabetes. Sequenced sample: naive CD4+ T cells from blood. The label giving this sample's cell subset or site can be read as: true naive CD4+ T cells. This chain joins TRBV7-3 to TRBJ2-1, and perhaps TRBD2 as D gene, on 6 matching bases. The CDR3 sequence is CASSWDFSYNEQFF. DNA sequence: TGTGCCAGCAGCTGGGACTTTTCCTACAATGAGCAGTTCTTC.